Below, 14 T cell receptor beta chains from the same sample are listed, as sequenced in a study of blood T cell repertoires in COVID-19. Sequencing used immunoSEQ multiplex PCR; TCRdb keeps in-frame clones, though not all of them. This sample has roughly 250,000 clones, with more than 65% found just once. Sequencing input: peripheral blood. All receptors derive from a person between 65 and 79 years old with COVID-19, enrolled during active disease.

This chain uses TRBV6-5 with TRBJ2-7, with TRBD2 matching 8 bases. V shed 5 bases, J shed 3 bases, and the junction held 6 bases outside the gene matches. The germline V gene encodes CDR1 MNHEY and CDR2 SVGAGI. The CDR3 extends over 14 amino acids. CDR3 DNA sequence: TGTGCCAGCAGTCGTAGCGGGACCCTCTACGAGCAGTACTTC. Translation gives CASSRSGTLYEQYF.

This chain connects TRBV21-1 to TRBJ1-5. TRBV21-1 is a documented pseudogene. The CDR3 extends over 13 amino acids. The CDR3 region is CGDRGVSNQPQHF. In DNA form, the CDR3 reads TGTGGGGATCGGGGGGTTAGCAATCAGCCCCAGCATTTT.

The chain is built from TRBV5-1 and TRBJ2-2, with a tentative D call TRBD1 (6 bases). The CDR3 has 16 residues. Germline V lookup: CDR1 SGHRS, CDR2 YFSETQ. The V and J ends lost 0 bases and 6 bases respectively, with 15 bases between them. CDR3 in amino acids: CASSLAVGAIAGELFF. In DNA, the CDR3 is TGCGCCAGCAGCTTGGCCGTGGGGGCGATAGCCGGGGAGCTGTTTTTT.

There are a few counts of this clone. The rearrangement joins TRBV6-5 to TRBJ1-6; TRBD1 matches at 10 bases. The CDR3 runs to 13 residues. The junction had 4 bases not matched to a gene; V was cut back by 7 bases and J by 10 bases. Germline lookup yields CDR1 MNHEY and CDR2 SVGAGI. CDR3 nucleotides: TGTGCCAGCAACGGACAGGGGGACTCACCCCTCCACTTT. Protein: CASNGQGDSPLHF.

This rearrangement joins TRBV5-5 to TRBJ1-2, with TRBD1 identical over 10 bases. Germline V CDR1 and CDR2: SGHKS, YYEKEE (reference sequence). Trimming removed 0 bases from V and 5 bases from J; junction bases left unmatched: 7. The CDR3 covers 16 residues. CDR3 nucleotides: TGTGCCAGCAGCTTGGAAGCGGGACAGGGGTTGTATGGCTACACCTTC. Protein product: CASSLEAGQGLYGYTF.

This clone was recorded once. CDR3 nucleotide sequence: TGTGCGACAGGAGTCACCTACGAGCAGTACTTC. Translating it yields CATGVTYEQYF. V is TRBV28 and J is TRBJ2-7, with a possible D match to TRBD1 (6 bases). The CDR3 runs to 11 residues. The germline V gene has CDR1 MDHEN and CDR2 SYDVKM. The variable domain in full, with the rest retrieved from reference TRBV28 and TRBJ2-7, is DVKVTQSSRYLVKRTGEKVFLECVQDMDHENMFWYRQDPGLGLRLIYFSYDVKMKEKGDIPEGYSVSREKKERFSLILESASTNQTSMYLCATGVTYEQYFGPGTRLTVT.

The V and J genes are TRBV30 and TRBJ2-4; D gene uncertain. This CDR3 is 13 amino acids long. Germline V gene sequence: CDR1 GTSNPN, CDR2 SVGIG (reference sequence). Trimming shortened V by 3 bases and J by 0 bases, and 6 bases separated the two germline ends. The CDR3 protein is CAWSSEAKNIQYF. CDR3 DNA: TGTGCCTGGAGCAGTGAAGCCAAAAACATTCAGTACTTC. The full variable domain, with the rest looked up from reference TRBV30 and TRBJ2-4, is SQTIHQWPATLVQPVGSPLSLECTVEGTSNPNLYWYRQAAGRGLQLLFYSVGIGQISSEVPQNLSASRPQDRQFILSSKKLLLSDSGFYLCAWSSEAKNIQYFGAGTRLSVL.

The V call is TRBV7-9, the J call TRBJ2-2; maybe TRBD1 (6 bases). Germline assignment: CDR1 SEHNR and CDR2 FQNEAQ (reference sequence). With 5 bases removed from V and 3 bases from J, the gap between germline ends came to 16 bases. The CDR3 spans 16 residues. As DNA, the CDR3 is TGTGCCAGCAGCAACAGGGTAGGGCTGCACACCGGGGAGCTGTTTTTT. Translation gives CASSNRVGLHTGELFF.

This rearrangement joins TRBV27 to TRBJ1-1; tentatively, D is TRBD1 (5 bases). Between the trimmed V and J ends, which lost 9 bases and 1 base, there was a span of 12 bases. This CDR3 is built from 13 residues. Looked up from germline, CDR1 is MNHEY and CDR2 is SMNVEV (reference sequence). The CDR3 sequence: CAREGFTNTEAFF. CDR3 DNA sequence: TGTGCCAGGGAGGGGTTCACGAACACTGAAGCTTTCTTT.

The chain links TRBV7-6 to TRBJ1-5; D is unclear. The germline V gene encodes CDR1 SGHVS and CDR2 FNYEAQ. CDR3 length equals 13 residues. Trimming removed 5 bases from V and 3 bases from J, with 8 bases in between. The DNA of the CDR3 is TGTGCCAGCAGCCGAGGATACAATCAGCCCCAGCATTTT. Its translation is CASSRGYNQPQHF.

CDR3 nucleotide sequence: TGTGCCAGCAGTTATGCGGGGCTGGCCCAGCATTTT. Its translation is CASSYAGLAQHF. The V and J genes are TRBV6-2 or TRBV6-3 and TRBJ1-5, with D maybe TRBD1 (5 bases). V lost 3 bases to trimming and J lost 11 bases, with 11 bases between them. The CDR3 is 12 residues long. Per the germline V gene, CDR1 is MNHEY and CDR2 is SVGEGT.

The chain has TRBV30 and TRBJ1-3; TRBD1 matches 7 bases. This CDR3 contains 14 residues. Looked up from germline, CDR1 is GTSNPN and CDR2 is SVGIG (reference sequence). J was trimmed by 3 bases and V by 2 bases; bases with no gene match: 4. CDR3 protein: CAWSYRGSGNTIYF. The DNA for the CDR3 is TGTGCCTGGAGTTACAGGGGAAGTGGAAACACCATATATTTT.

This chain links TRBV7-2 with TRBJ1-2; 8 bases agree with TRBD1. Germline CDR1 and CDR2: SGHTA and FQGNSA. V was clipped by 4 bases and J by 8 bases; unmatched bases: 6. This CDR3 spans 13 amino acids. For the CDR3, the DNA is TGTGCCAGCAGCTCCTCGACAGGGGACGGCTACACCTTC. Amino acids: CASSSSTGDGYTF.

CDR3 nucleotides: TGTGCCAGCAGTTCGGGACTAGCGGGTCGGGAGACCCAGTACTTC. This codes for CASSSGLAGRETQYF. The chain recombines TRBV27 with TRBJ2-5; 12 positions agree with TRBD2. This CDR3 contains 15 residues. The J segment lost 5 bases and the V segment lost 4 bases, leaving 5 bases of the junction unmatched. CDR1 MNHEY and CDR2 SMNVEV come from the germline V gene (reference sequence).